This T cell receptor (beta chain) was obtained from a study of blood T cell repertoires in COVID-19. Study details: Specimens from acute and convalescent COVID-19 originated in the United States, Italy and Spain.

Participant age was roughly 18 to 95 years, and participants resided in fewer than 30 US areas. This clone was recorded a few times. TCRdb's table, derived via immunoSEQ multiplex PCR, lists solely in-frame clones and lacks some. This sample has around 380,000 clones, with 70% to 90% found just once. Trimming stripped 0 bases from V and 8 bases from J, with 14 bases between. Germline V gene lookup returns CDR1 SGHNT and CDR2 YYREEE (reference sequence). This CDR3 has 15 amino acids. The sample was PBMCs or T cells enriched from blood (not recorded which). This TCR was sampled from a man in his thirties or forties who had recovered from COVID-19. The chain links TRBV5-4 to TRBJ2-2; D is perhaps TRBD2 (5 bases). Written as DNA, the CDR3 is TGTGCCAGCAGCTTGGCCGGCCGGAGGAAAGGGGAGCTGTTTTTT. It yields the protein CASSLAGRRKGELFF.